The 27 T cell receptor beta chains in this list originate from one sample, sequenced in a study of shared clonotypes between healthy human individuals. The data were produced by immunoSEQ multiplex PCR, yet TCRdb's version contains in-frame clones alone and is incomplete. The sample shows about 510,000 clones, about 80% of them seen only once. The specimen was PBMCs. The receptors were sampled from a woman in her thirties or forties in good health. Some clones in this sample may be carry-over from other donors' samples.

V is TRBV9 and J is TRBJ1-2; 10 bases map to TRBD1. Germline lookup yields CDR1 SGDLS and CDR2 YYNGEE. CDR3 length: 17 amino acids. V lost 1 base, J lost 1 base, and 7 bases stayed unmatched. The CDR3 spells CASSVRDRGSVNYGYTF. CDR3 DNA: TGTGCCAGCAGCGTACGGGACAGGGGATCCGTTAACTATGGCTACACCTTC.

The genes are TRBV4-1 and TRBJ2-1; TRBD2 matches 10 bases. The J segment lost 3 bases and the V segment lost 3 bases, leaving 5 bases of the junction unmatched. There are 16 residues in the CDR3. Germline CDR1 and CDR2: MGHRA and YSYEKL. The CDR3, as DNA: TGCGCCAGCAGCCAGCCCCGGACTAGCGGCTACAATGAGCAGTTCTTC. It specifies CASSQPRTSGYNEQFF.

The V gene is TRBV5-1, the J gene TRBJ1-1; the D gene is possibly TRBD1 (5 bases). Trimming removed 5 bases at V and 1 base at J, with 18 bases between. The V gene's germline CDR1 is SGHRS and CDR2 YFSETQ. This CDR3 comprises 16 residues. This CDR3 reads CASRPWTGGANTEAFF. In DNA, the CDR3 is TGCGCCAGCAGACCTTGGACGGGGGGAGCGAACACTGAAGCTTTCTTT. Supplemented by reference TRBV5-1 and TRBJ1-1, the full variable domain reads KAGVTQTPRYLIKTRGQQVTLSCSPISGHRSVSWYQQTPGQGLQFLFEYFSETQRNKGNFPGRFSGRQFSNSRSEMNVSTLELGDSALYLCASRPWTGGANTEAFFGQGTRLTVV.

The chain couples TRBV30 to TRBJ2-3; 7 bases fit TRBD1. Looked up from germline, CDR1 is GTSNPN and CDR2 is SVGIG (reference sequence). V shed 3 bases, J shed 0 bases, and the junction held 6 bases outside the gene matches. CDR3 length equals 15 residues. For the CDR3, the DNA is TGTGCCTGGAGGGGACAGCGCCCTAGCACAGATACGCAGTATTTT. Its protein is CAWRGQRPSTDTQYF.

This sequence joins TRBV27 and TRBJ2-1; D not certain. The CDR3 has 12 amino acids. Trimming stripped 5 bases from V and 5 bases from J, with 7 bases between. Germline V gene lookup returns CDR1 MNHEY and CDR2 SMNVEV (reference sequence). The CDR3 sequence: CASSRPNNEQFF. CDR3 coding DNA: TGTGCCAGCAGTCGGCCGAACAATGAGCAGTTCTTC.

The rearrangement joins TRBV7-2 to TRBJ2-1; the D is unclear. V was cut by 5 bases and J by 4 bases, with 9 bases left in between. Germline CDR1 and CDR2: SGHTA and FQGNSA. CDR3 length: 13 amino acids. CDR3 DNA: TGTGCCAGCAGCCAGGACCTATACAATGAGCAGTTCTTC. Translated: CASSQDLYNEQFF.

The chain couples TRBV6-5 to TRBJ1-1; D may be TRBD1 (6 bases). CDR3 size: 12 residues. V was cut by 10 bases and J by 8 bases, with 17 bases left in between. Germline lookup yields CDR1 MNHEY and CDR2 SVGAGI. In DNA, the CDR3 is TGTGCCATCCTGACATGGGGGGGCGAAGCTTTCTTT. It specifies CAILTWGGEAFF.

This chain connects TRBV15 to TRBJ2-2, with D maybe TRBD1 (5 bases). Deletions cut 8 bases from V and 4 bases from J, with 11 bases between. CDR3 length: 13 amino acids. The germline V gene encodes CDR1 LNHNV and CDR2 YYDKDF (reference sequence). The CDR3 bases are TGTGCCACCGGACCCAGGGCCACCGGGGAGCTGTTTTTT. Its translation is CATGPRATGELFF.

A note on this clone: Within the sample, other DNA sequences also encode this same CDR3. The chain joins TRBV5-1 to TRBJ2-6, with a possible D match to TRBD2 (6 bases). The CDR3 totals 15 residues. The germline V gene has CDR1 SGHRS and CDR2 YFSETQ. The germline V and J ends were trimmed by 5 bases and 1 base, with 10 bases remaining between them. CDR3 sequence: CASRPRGSGANVLTF. The CDR3, as DNA: TGCGCCAGCAGACCACGGGGGTCTGGGGCCAACGTCCTGACTTTC.

This chain uses TRBV4-2 with TRBJ2-7; 9 bases match TRBD1. J lost 3 bases, V lost 2 bases, and 11 bases had no gene match. Germline V gene sequence: CDR1 LGHNA, CDR2 YNFKEQ. CDR3 length: 17 amino acids. The CDR3 nucleotides are TGTGCCAGCAGCCAAACTACCGGGACAGGGCTTAACTACGAGCAGTACTTC. Translation: CASSQTTGTGLNYEQYF.

J is TRBJ1-6 and V is TRBV28; 8 bases are a match to TRBD1. Germline values: CDR1 MDHEN, CDR2 SYDVKM. The CDR3 sequence is 14 residues long. After removal of 6 bases from V and 19 bases from J, the junction contained 17 bases not matched to a gene. In DNA, the CDR3 is TGTGCCAGCAGCTGGCCACACCCGGACAGGGCCATACACTTT. Its protein is CASSWPHPDRAIHF.

In its sample, this clone was seen a few times. The chain joins TRBV5-1 to TRBJ1-1, with no clear D. Trimming stripped 0 bases from V and 1 base from J, with 7 bases between. Germline CDR1 is SGHRS and CDR2 is YFSETQ. The CDR3 loop spans 14 amino acids. CDR3 sequence: CASSLEQPNTEAFF. As DNA, the CDR3 is TGCGCCAGCAGCTTGGAACAGCCGAACACTGAAGCTTTCTTT.

This chain links TRBV2 with TRBJ2-3; unclear D gene. The CDR3 sequence is 11 residues long. The germline V and J ends were trimmed by 8 bases and 6 bases, with 9 bases remaining between them. CDR1 and CDR2 from the germline V gene are SNHLY and FYNNEI. The CDR3 sequence is CASGSRDTQYF. The CDR3 DNA follows: TGTGCCAGCGGTTCCCGGGATACGCAGTATTTT.

This rearrangement joins TRBV7-8 to TRBJ1-5, with a possible D match to TRBD1 (5 bases). Trimming shortened V by 5 bases and J by 6 bases, and 11 bases separated the two germline ends. Looked up from germline, CDR1 is SGHVS and CDR2 is FQNEAQ. The CDR3 consists of 13 residues. As DNA, the CDR3 is TGTGCCAGCAGCATCCCCGGGGGTCAGCCCCAGCATTTT. This gives the protein CASSIPGGQPQHF.

This chain joins TRBV12-5 and TRBJ1-1, with D possibly being TRBD1 (5 bases). Germline CDR1 is LGHNT and CDR2 is FRNRAP. CDR3 length equals 17 residues. With 1 base removed from V and 2 bases from J, the gap between germline ends came to 17 bases. CDR3 sequence (DNA): TGTGCTAGTGGTTTGGCTGTGGTTGGGGCCCCTAACACTGAAGCTTTCTTT. It specifies CASGLAVVGAPNTEAFF.

The sample holds one count of this clone. CDR3 sequence (DNA): TGTGCCAGCTCACCACCCTCCAGCTCCTACGAGCAGTACTTC. Its protein is CASSPPSSSYEQYF. This chain connects TRBV18 to TRBJ2-7; no definite D call. V dropped 0 bases and J dropped 0 bases, with 6 bases sitting between them. The CDR3 covers 14 residues. Germline V gene lookup returns CDR1 KGHSH and CDR2 LQKENI.

On this clone: The junction does not match germline at one end; this may be a read error. This sequence joins TRBV7-2 and TRBJ2-7; the match to TRBD2 covers 7 bases. The CDR3 contains 13 residues. From germline, CDR1 is SGHTA and CDR2 FQGNSA. In DNA form, the CDR3 reads TGTGCCAGCAGCCAGAGGACTAGACGCGAGCAGTACTTT. Translated, it gives CASSQRTRREQYF.

This chain links TRBV5-1 with TRBJ2-7, with D tentatively TRBD1 or TRBD2 (6 bases each). Germline V gives CDR1 SGHRS, CDR2 YFSETQ. Trimming stripped 0 bases from V and 5 bases from J, with 18 bases between. The CDR3 spans 16 residues. CDR3: CASSLGASGARNEQYF. DNA of the CDR3: TGCGCCAGCAGCTTGGGGGCCTCGGGGGCGCGGAACGAGCAGTACTTC.

The rearrangement joins TRBV5-8 to TRBJ2-3; the D is unclear. Trimming pared 4 bases from V and 10 bases from J, leaving 25 bases between. CDR3 length: 16 residues. Germline CDR1 SGHTS, CDR2 YDEGEE. The CDR3 region has the DNA TGTGCCAGCAGCCCGGTTGGCAGTGCCCGGCCTCATGCGCAGTATTTT. Translating gives CASSPVGSARPHAQYF.

V is TRBV6-4 and J is TRBJ2-7; D may correspond to TRBD1 or TRBD2 (5 bases each). Germline values: CDR1 MRHNA, CDR2 SNTAGT. Trimming pared 7 bases from V and 5 bases from J, leaving 15 bases between. The CDR3 consists of 13 residues. CDR3 coding DNA: TGTGCCAGCACCACGGGACCCATCCACGAGCAGTACTTC. The encoded protein is CASTTGPIHEQYF.

The chain links TRBV7-8 to TRBJ1-2, with a possible D match to TRBD1 (5 bases). The CDR3 runs to 14 residues. Trimming removed 5 bases at V and 1 base at J, with 11 bases between. In germline, CDR1 is SGHVS, CDR2 FQNEAQ. The CDR3 region has the DNA TGTGCCAGCAGCAATCGACAGATTAACTATGGCTACACCTTC. It is translated as CASSNRQINYGYTF.

A remark on this clone: Mismatch with germline at one junction end may stem from a read error. The CDR3 DNA is TGCAGTGCCGCCCCGGGACTAGGAGTCTTC. This codes for CSAAPGLGVF. This chain uses TRBV20-1 with TRBJ2-7; TRBD2 aligns across 8 bases. Looked up from germline, CDR1 is DFQATT and CDR2 is SNEGSKA (reference sequence). The CDR3 loop spans 10 amino acids.

The chain employs TRBV27 and TRBJ2-7, with D perhaps matching TRBD1 or TRBD2 (5 bases each). Germline V CDR1 and CDR2: MNHEY, SMNVEV (reference sequence). Trimming pared 5 bases from V and 2 bases from J, leaving 13 bases between. CDR3 size: 14 residues. The CDR3 loop is CASSTRDPPYEQYF. The CDR3 DNA is TGTGCCAGCAGTACCCGGGACCCCCCCTACGAGCAGTACTTC.

The rearrangement joins TRBV19 to TRBJ1-5; D is uncertain. CDR1 LNHDA and CDR2 SQIVND come from the germline V gene (reference sequence). CDR3 length: 14 amino acids. V lost 1 base to trimming and J lost 1 base, with 5 bases between them. CDR3 nucleotides: TGTGCCAGTAGTATAGCCAGGAGCAATCAGCCCCAGCATTTT. It specifies CASSIARSNQPQHF.

J is TRBJ1-6 and V is TRBV7-9, with 7 bases aligning to TRBD1. CDR1 and CDR2 (germline): SEHNR, FQNEAQ (reference sequence). The CDR3 has 15 residues. Trimming cost V 5 bases and J 4 bases; bases outside gene matches: 5. In DNA form, the CDR3 reads TGTGCCAGCAGCCCGCCGGGACAGTATAATTCACCCCTCCACTTT. As protein: CASSPPGQYNSPLHF.

The rearrangement uses TRBV10-2 and TRBJ2-2; D uncertain. V was clipped by 8 bases and J by 4 bases, with 8 bases between them. The germline V gene encodes CDR1 WSHSY and CDR2 SAAADI. The length of the CDR3 is 12 residues. The CDR3 nucleotides read TGCGCCAGCGTCCGACTCACCGGGGAGCTGTTTTTT. It is translated as CASVRLTGELFF.

The V call is TRBV6-1, the J call TRBJ2-2; D unresolved. This CDR3 has 14 amino acids. The germline V gene has CDR1 MNHNS and CDR2 SASEGT. The germline V and J ends were trimmed by 2 bases and 7 bases, with 11 bases remaining between them. This CDR3 reads CASSENLNRGELFF. The CDR3 coding sequence is TGTGCCAGCAGTGAAAACCTCAATCGCGGGGAGCTGTTTTTT.